The rows below give T cell receptor beta chains drawn from one sample of a study of T cell repertoires in cytomegalovirus infection. TCRdb independently ran MiXCR on the reads; one entry per CDR3 protein. The sample includes under 200,000 distinct CDR3 sequences, roughly 9% of them seen just once. Sequenced: PBMCs. These receptors were taken from a human donor in good health (CMV status not recorded). Some clones in this sample may be carry-over from other donors' samples. The CDR3 runs from the conserved cysteine through the conserved F or W. The D gene is left open where the match is weak. The size of a clone is reported for some rows only, either as once, few or many, or as a class for expanded clones.

abundance,len,d_gene,j_gene,v_gene,CDR3aa,CDR3nt
few,13,-,TRBJ2-5,TRBV19,CASSGGAKETQYF,TGTGCCAGTAGTGGGGGTGCTAAGGAGACCCAGTACTTC
many,18,TRBD1,TRBJ2-3,TRBV7-3,CASSLTNTGGRVTDTQYF,TGTGCCAGCAGCTTAACCAATACAGGGGGCAGAGTCACAGATACGCAGTATTTT
many,16,-,TRBJ2-1,TRBV6-4,CASSDRGSGAANEQFF,TGTGCCAGCAGTGATCGGGGGTCCGGGGCCGCTAATGAGCAGTTCTTC
many,15,TRBD2,TRBJ2-3,TRBV5-1,CASSLGLAGADTQYF,TGTGCCAGCAGCTTAGGACTAGCGGGAGCGGATACGCAGTATTTT
many,15,TRBD1,TRBJ1-4,TRBV29-1,CSARGGQGNNEKLFF,TGCAGCGCCCGGGGGGGACAGGGTAACAATGAAAAACTGTTTTTT
many,17,TRBD1,TRBJ1-2,TRBV6-1,CASSVSGTGNPNYGYTF,TGTGCCAGCAGTGTTTCCGGGACAGGAAATCCTAACTATGGCTACACCTTC
many,14,TRBD1,TRBJ1-2,TRBV6-5,CASSYGETGDGYTF,TGTGCCAGCAGTTACGGGGAGACAGGGGACGGCTACACCTTC
many,13,-,TRBJ1-5,TRBV7-2,CASSFRVNQPQHF,TGTGCCAGCAGCTTCCGGGTCAATCAGCCCCAGCATTTT
many,15,-,TRBJ2-5,TRBV7-2,CASSLGGGRPETQYF,TGTGCCAGCAGCTTAGGTGGGGGGCGCCCAGAGACCCAGTACTTC
-,15,-,TRBJ2-7,TRBV5-6,CASTPTGPGSNEQYF,TGTGCCAGCACCCCGACGGGTCCGGGTAGTAACGAGCAGTACTTC
few,17,TRBD1,TRBJ1-1,TRBV7-4,CASSSEGQGRGDTEAFF,TGTGCCAGCAGCTCCGAGGGACAGGGTAGGGGGGACACTGAAGCTTTCTTT
many,15,TRBD1,TRBJ2-3,TRBV5-1,CASSQGQAGTDTQYF,TGCGCCAGCAGCCAGGGACAGGCTGGCACAGATACGCAGTATTTT
many,16,TRBD2,TRBJ2-1,TRBV20-1,CSASPWGTSVYNEQFF,TGCAGTGCCAGTCCCTGGGGGACTAGCGTTTACAATGAGCAGTTCTTC
many,14,-,TRBJ2-1,TRBV29-1,CSVVGGSSYNEQFF,TGCAGCGTTGTAGGGGGGAGCTCCTACAATGAGCAGTTCTTC
few,16,TRBD1,TRBJ2-1,TRBV6-2/TRBV6-3,CASSRTGTGGWNEQFF,TGTGCCAGCAGCCGTACCGGGACAGGGGGCTGGAATGAGCAGTTCTTC
few,14,-,TRBJ1-5,TRBV19,CASSILPGNQPQHF,TGTGCCAGTAGTATACTACCCGGCAATCAGCCCCAGCATTTT
few,15,TRBD2,TRBJ2-2,TRBV7-7,CASSIDNGGTGELFF,TGTGCTAGCAGCATAGACAACGGGGGGACCGGGGAGCTGTTTTTT
-,14,-,TRBJ2-3,TRBV6-2/TRBV6-3,CASLNPGMGDTQYF,TGTGCCAGCCTGAACCCAGGGATGGGGGATACGCAGTATTTT
-,13,TRBD2,TRBJ2-3,TRBV6-2/TRBV6-3,CAIQRDSTDTQYF,TGTGCCATCCAGCGGGATAGCACAGATACGCAGTATTTT
many,13,-,TRBJ1-2,TRBV7-2,CASSFGSEAGYTF,TGTGCCAGCAGCTTTGGGTCCGAGGCTGGCTACACCTTC
many,17,TRBD1,TRBJ2-1,TRBV19,CASSFDREILPYNEQFF,TGTGCCAGTAGTTTCGACAGGGAGATTTTGCCCTACAATGAGCAGTTCTTC
many,16,-,TRBJ1-1,TRBV7-9,CASSLERWSDGTEAFF,TGTGCCAGCAGCTTAGAACGATGGTCTGACGGCACTGAAGCTTTCTTT
-,13,TRBD1,TRBJ1-2,TRBV3-1,CASSHRDRGGYTF,TGTGCCAGCAGCCATAGAGACAGGGGCGGCTACACCTTC
many,17,-,TRBJ1-1,TRBV15,CATSRDLGGVKNTEAFF,TGTGCCACCAGCAGAGATCTGGGAGGGGTCAAGAACACTGAAGCTTTCTTT
many,17,TRBD1,TRBJ2-6,TRBV7-8,CASSSTGGSSGANVLTF,TGTGCCAGCAGCTCCACAGGGGGCAGCTCTGGGGCCAACGTCCTGACTTTC
many,15,TRBD1,TRBJ1-1,TRBV6-1,CASRGRDSGNTEAFF,TGTGCCAGCAGGGGCCGGGACAGTGGAAACACTGAAGCTTTCTTT
many,13,-,TRBJ1-5,TRBV12-3/TRBV12-4,CASSSVSNQPQHF,TGTGCCAGCAGTTCAGTTAGCAATCAGCCCCAGCATTTT
many,16,TRBD2,TRBJ2-7,TRBV7-2,CASSQGTSREPYEQYF,TGTGCCAGCAGCCAAGGGACTAGCCGGGAGCCTTACGAGCAGTACTTC
many,14,-,TRBJ2-7,TRBV7-2,CASSLNQGPYEQYF,TGTGCCAGCAGCTTAAATCAGGGACCCTACGAGCAGTACTTC
many,14,TRBD2,TRBJ2-7,TRBV27,CASSSGTRVYEQYF,TGTGCCAGCAGTTCCGGGACTAGGGTCTACGAGCAGTACTTC
few,13,-,TRBJ1-6,TRBV28,CASRRGEGSPLHF,TGTGCCAGCAGACGTGGGGAGGGTTCACCCCTCCACTTT
-,11,-,TRBJ1-1,TRBV12-3/TRBV12-4,CASSLRGEAFF,TGTGCCAGCAGTTTAAGAGGTGAAGCTTTCTTT
many,15,-,TRBJ2-7,TRBV11-2,CASSPTSDRTNEQYF,TGTGCCAGCAGCCCGACGAGTGACAGGACCAACGAGCAGTACTTC
many,16,-,TRBJ2-3,TRBV6-1,CASSAWEKGGTDTQYF,TGTGCCAGCAGTGCATGGGAAAAGGGGGGTACAGATACGCAGTATTTT
many,13,-,TRBJ2-7,TRBV12-3/TRBV12-4,CASRKGSSYEQYF,TGTGCCAGCAGGAAAGGGAGCTCCTACGAGCAGTACTTC
medium-sized,14,-,TRBJ2-7,TRBV7-8,CASSTRTETYEQYF,TGTGCCAGCAGCACCCGGACTGAGACCTACGAGCAGTACTTC
-,16,-,TRBJ1-5,TRBV18,CASSPGTPNSNQPQHF,TGTGCCAGCTCACCCGGGACACCTAATAGCAATCAGCCCCAGCATTTT
few,15,-,TRBJ2-5,TRBV6-2/TRBV6-3,CASSHKGAYVETQYF,TGTGCCAGCAGCCACAAGGGCGCGTACGTGGAGACCCAGTACTTC
many,14,-,TRBJ2-3,TRBV7-2,CASSHPGPRDTQYF,TGTGCCAGCAGCCATCCGGGGCCGAGAGATACGCAGTATTTT
many,15,TRBD2,TRBJ2-3,TRBV7-8,CASSLYRLASDTQYF,TGTGCCAGCAGCTTATATAGACTAGCGAGCGATACGCAGTATTTT
many,15,-,TRBJ2-1,TRBV24-1,CATSDPRTIGNEQFF,TGTGCCACCAGTGACCCGAGGACCATCGGCAATGAGCAGTTCTTC
few,16,TRBD2,TRBJ2-1,TRBV5-1,CASQSLGGSSYNEQFF,TGCGCCAGCCAGTCCCTCGGCGGGAGCTCCTACAATGAGCAGTTCTTC
many,17,TRBD2,TRBJ2-5,TRBV11-2,CASSPGLASRGQETQYF,TGTGCCAGCAGCCCAGGACTAGCCTCCCGTGGGCAAGAGACCCAGTACTTC
-,16,TRBD2,TRBJ2-2,TRBV19,CASSMLREGNTGELFF,TGTGCCAGTAGTATGTTGCGGGAGGGCAACACCGGGGAGCTGTTTTTT
-,14,-,TRBJ1-1,TRBV7-2,CASSLGWHGTEAFF,TGTGCCAGCAGCTTAGGTTGGCATGGGACAGAAGCTTTCTTT
many,16,-,TRBJ2-1,TRBV7-2,CASSLEAGQTYNEQFF,TGTGCCAGCAGCTTAGAAGCCGGCCAGACCTACAATGAGCAGTTCTTC
many,16,TRBD2,TRBJ2-5,TRBV12-3/TRBV12-4,CASSRLAGGLRETQYF,TGTGCCAGCAGCCGACTAGCGGGAGGGCTTCGAGAGACCCAGTACTTC
many,16,TRBD1,TRBJ2-2,TRBV7-6,CASSELQGAVTGELFF,TGTGCCAGCAGCGAACTTCAGGGGGCGGTAACCGGGGAGCTGTTTTTT
few,11,-,TRBJ1-2,TRBV29-1,CSVAGGYGYTF,TGCAGCGTTGCCGGGGGCTATGGCTACACCTTC
many,11,-,TRBJ1-2,TRBV7-2,CASSDNYGYTF,TGTGCCAGCAGCGATAACTATGGCTACACCTTC
-,12,TRBD2,TRBJ2-3,TRBV30,CAWNREGDTQYF,TGTGCCTGGAATCGGGAGGGCGATACGCAGTATTTT
-,13,-,TRBJ2-5,TRBV6-2/TRBV6-3,CASRRRSMETQYF,TGTGCCAGCAGACGAAGGAGTATGGAGACCCAGTACTTC
few,15,TRBD1,TRBJ1-1,TRBV7-2,CASSSQTGVVTEAFF,TGTGCCAGCAGCTCCCAGACAGGGGTCGTCACTGAAGCTTTCTTT